Here is one T cell receptor (beta chain) with its context. The source of the sample is a study of cytomegalovirus exposure and HLA in healthy donors. Study background: Earlier, 100 million to 120 million unique TCR beta sequences were recovered from about 170 million T cells by an analysis.

Researchers ran the PCR with 60 Vbeta and 13 Jbeta primers. Produced via immunoSEQ multiplex PCR; TCRdb's table is partial and in-frame only. The sample records over 70,000 clones, 75% to 90% being singletons. This clonotype was obtained from a man over 45 in good health and CMV-seropositive. Input material: PBMCs.

CDR3 protein: CASSLGQGGEPQHF. In DNA, the CDR3 is TGTGCCAGCAGCTTAGGCCAGGGGGGTGAGCCCCAGCATTTT. The chain combines TRBV11-2 with TRBJ1-5; 7 nucleotides line up with TRBD1. This CDR3 comprises 14 residues. CDR1 and CDR2 (germline): SGHAT, FQNNGV. V lost 1 base and J lost 8; bases outside the gene matches: 5.